Presented here are 12 T cell receptor beta chains from one specimen sequenced in a study of OX40 agonist ivuxolimab in advanced cancers. This table comes from immunoSEQ multiplex PCR, and its TCRdb copy is limited to in-frame clones, with some not included. The sample shows roughly 97,000 clones, 86% of them seen only once. The material was CD4+ or CD8+ T cells sorted from blood, obtained in a trial of the OX40 agonist ivuxolimab. The receptors come from an adult with an advanced solid tumor such as melanoma, head and neck, liver or kidney cancer.

V gene TRBV9 combines with J gene TRBJ2-1; TRBD1 agrees at 10 bases. Germline CDR1 is SGDLS and CDR2 is YYNGEE. The J segment lost 7 bases and the V segment lost 2 bases, leaving 3 bases of the junction unmatched. This CDR3 spans 14 amino acids. The CDR3 spells CASSVGQGPNEQFF. In nucleotides, the CDR3 is TGTGCCAGCAGCGTGGGACAGGGGCCGAATGAGCAGTTCTTC.

V gene TRBV21-1 combines with J gene TRBJ1-4. TRBV21-1 is a listed pseudogene. The CDR3 covers 15 residues. This CDR3 is CASSKAGATNEKLFF. CDR3 DNA: TGTGCCAGCAGCAAAGCCGGGGCAACTAATGAAAAACTGTTTTTT.

This chain joins TRBV30 and TRBJ2-1; D may match TRBD1 or TRBD2 (6 bases each). The CDR3 extends over 16 amino acids. The V gene lost 4 bases and the J gene lost 2 bases, with 18 bases spanning the gap. The germline V gene has CDR1 GTSNPN and CDR2 SVGIG (reference sequence). This CDR3 is CAWKGGGYLPYNEQFF. In nucleotides, the CDR3 is TGTGCCTGGAAGGGGGGTGGCTACCTTCCCTACAATGAGCAGTTCTTC.

The chain carries TRBV27 and TRBJ1-1, with D possibly being TRBD1 (5 bases). Between the trimmed V and J ends, which lost 5 bases and 5 bases, there was a span of 15 bases. This CDR3 is 14 amino acids long. The germline V gene has CDR1 MNHEY and CDR2 SMNVEV (reference sequence). This CDR3 is CASSRDPLGTEAFF. In nucleotides, the CDR3 is TGTGCCAGCAGTCGGGACCCCCTTGGAACTGAAGCTTTCTTT.

The chain uses TRBV2 and TRBJ1-6; D gene unclear. The CDR3 runs 15 residues. Germline V CDR1 and CDR2: SNHLY, FYNNEI. V lost 6 bases, J lost 10 bases, and 19 bases lay in between. The CDR3 protein is CASSNEAVNMSPLHF. DNA for the CDR3: TGTGCCAGCAGCAACGAGGCAGTAAACATGTCACCCCTCCACTTT.

The J gene is TRBJ2-1, the V gene TRBV10-3; 13 bases are a match to TRBD2. The germline V gene encodes CDR1 ENHRY and CDR2 SYGVKD. V lost 6 bases and J lost 4; bases outside the gene matches: 9. The CDR3 runs 17 residues. CDR3 in amino acids: CAISLDGTSGKYNEQFF. The CDR3 DNA reads as TGTGCCATCAGCCTAGACGGGACTAGCGGGAAGTACAATGAGCAGTTCTTC.

This chain joins TRBV2 and TRBJ1-3; 7 nucleotides line up with TRBD1. This CDR3 has 14 amino acids. CDR1 SNHLY and CDR2 FYNNEI come from the germline V gene. The V and J ends lost 9 bases and 4 bases, in that order; junction bases with no gene match: 9. The CDR3 sequence: CASLRGNLGNTIYF. For the CDR3, the DNA is TGTGCCAGTCTCAGGGGGAATCTAGGAAACACCATATATTTT. The variable domain in full, with the rest retrieved from reference TRBV2 and TRBJ1-3, is EPEVTQTPSHQVTQMGQEVILRCVPISNHLYFYWYRQILGQKVEFLVSFYNNEISEKSEIFDDQFSVERPDGSNFTLKIRSTKLEDSAMYFCASLRGNLGNTIYFGEGSWLTVV.

V gene TRBV6-6 combines with J gene TRBJ2-1, with D perhaps assigned TRBD1 or TRBD2 (7 bases each). Trimming removed 5 bases from V and 9 bases from J, with 17 bases in between. Germline loops: CDR1 MNHNY, CDR2 SVGAGI (reference sequence). This CDR3 contains 14 residues. The CDR3 protein is CASSTQGGRVEQFF. The CDR3 DNA reads as TGTGCCAGCAGTACCCAGGGGGGGCGGGTTGAGCAGTTCTTC.

The chain is built from TRBV10-3 and TRBJ2-5; TRBD2 agrees at 10 bases. The CDR3 is 14 amino acids. Germline CDR1 reads ENHRY; CDR2 reads SYGVKD. The ends lost 7 bases at V and 3 bases at J; junction bases unmatched: 5. CDR3 nucleotides: TGTGCCATCAAAGCGGGAGGGGGGAAAGAGACCCAGTACTTC. It encodes CAIKAGGGKETQYF.

This chain joins TRBV9 and TRBJ2-5; 7 bases are a match to TRBD2. Trimming at V came to 3 bases and at J to 11 bases, leaving 16 bases not matched to a gene. This CDR3 is built from 15 residues. Germline V gene data show CDR1 as SGDLS and CDR2 as YYNGEE. The DNA of the CDR3 is TGTGCCAGCAGCGACGGACTAGATGATCTCGACGGGCAGTACTTC. Translation gives CASSDGLDDLDGQYF.

The V gene is TRBV19, the J gene TRBJ2-2; 8 bases align to TRBD1. The ends lost 5 bases at V and 7 bases at J; junction bases unmatched: 18. This CDR3 is built from 18 residues. Germline loops: CDR1 LNHDA, CDR2 SQIVND (reference sequence). The CDR3 bases are TGTGCCAGTAGTCGGTTCGGCGGGCAGGGGGCGCTTGACGGGGAGCTGTTTTTT. It yields the protein CASSRFGGQGALDGELFF.

This rearrangement joins TRBV6-1 to TRBJ2-3; D remains unclear. The CDR3 totals 15 residues. CDR1 and CDR2 (germline): MNHNS, SASEGT. V gave up 5 bases and J gave up 2 bases, with 14 bases separating them. This CDR3 is CASSSLGSTTDTQYF. In DNA, the CDR3 is TGTGCCAGCAGTTCTCTTGGCTCGACCACAGATACGCAGTATTTT.